This T cell receptor beta chain was documented in a study of CD8+CD57+ T cells in acquired aplastic anemia. Across the study: Sorting CD4+ and CD8+ cells gave DNA averaging approximately 3 ug. General study results and limits: Between the patient and control groups, CD8+ Simpson's diversity did not differ significantly. Approximately 30 CD8+ CDR3 sequences were shared between patients and controls.

Template material for TCR beta VDJ and CDR3 profiling consisted of genomic DNA. Each CDR3 protein gets one entry after TCRdb re-called the reads with MiXCR. Of about 180,000 distinct CDR3 sequences in the sample, around 48% were seen once. All patients picked for sequencing had shown, by flow cytometry, an expansion of CD8+CD57+ cells. Trimming pared 1 base from V and 2 bases from J, leaving 12 bases between. The CDR3 consists of 16 residues. Germline-derived CDR1 and CDR2 are LNHDA and SQIVND (reference sequence). This clonotype was picked up many times. Its specificity is not known. V is TRBV19 and J is TRBJ1-5, with a possible D match to TRBD1 (6 bases). Source material: sorted CD4+, CD8+, or CD8+CD57+ T cells (not recorded which) from PBMCs. This clonotype was sampled from a human donor with aplastic anemia. Here the CDR3 reads CASSIVQGMGNQPQHF. In DNA, the CDR3 is TGTGCCAGTAGTATAGTCCAGGGGATGGGCAATCAGCCCCAGCATTTT. The variable domain in full, completed from reference TRBV19 and TRBJ1-5, reads DGGITQSPKYLFRKEGQNVTLSCEQNLNHDAMYWYRQDPGQGLRLIYYSQIVNDFQKGDIAEGYSVSREKKESFPLTVTSAQKNPTAFYLCASSIVQGMGNQPQHFGDGTRLSIL.